Presented here are 19 T cell receptor beta chains from one specimen sequenced in a study of T-cell reconstitution after alpha-beta-depleted transplantation in children. The TCRbeta library was prepared with unique molecular identifiers. Using its own MiXCR run on the PCR reads, TCRdb lists one record per CDR3 protein. The repertoire consists of 95,000 to 150,000 distinct CDR3 sequences, with 20% to 25% occurring once and the leading ten covering about 11%. The specimen was PBMCs, mostly from graft donor cells, collected 180 days after TCRalphabeta/CD19-depleted stem cell transplant. Receptors were obtained from a male patient between 2 and 15 years old who had a stem cell transplant for chronic granulomatous disease, so the T cells may come from the graft donor.

This clonotype occurred a few times. This sequence joins TRBV24-1 and TRBJ2-1; D ambiguous. Germline lookup yields CDR1 KGHDR and CDR2 SFDVKD. This CDR3 has 16 residues. Between the trimmed V and J ends, which lost 7 bases and 2 bases, there was a span of 17 bases. The CDR3 reads CATRGSHTEAYNEQFF. CDR3 bases: TGTGCCACCAGAGGTAGCCATACCGAAGCCTACAATGAGCAGTTCTTC.

This clonotype has only a few counts. This chain uses TRBV20-1 with TRBJ2-3; D call uncertain. From germline, CDR1 is DFQATT and CDR2 SNEGSKA (reference sequence). CDR3 size: 11 residues. With 0 bases removed from V and 6 bases from J, the gap between germline ends came to 4 bases. The DNA for the CDR3 is TGCAGTGCTAGAGATGGGGATACGCAGTATTTT. As protein: CSARDGDTQYF.

The chain links TRBV6-1 to TRBJ2-1; D may match TRBD1 or TRBD2 (5 bases each). The CDR3 is made up of 15 amino acids. The germline CDR1 and CDR2 sequences are MNHNS and SASEGT. V lost 4 bases and J lost 0, with 10 bases in between. CDR3 in amino acids: CASSAGLASYNEQFF. CDR3 DNA sequence: TGTGCCAGCAGTGCGGGGCTAGCCTCCTACAATGAGCAGTTCTTC.

In this sample, this clonotype turned up many times. The chain has TRBV12-3 or TRBV12-4 and TRBJ2-1; 8 bases match TRBD2. The CDR3 loop spans 14 amino acids. J gave up 9 bases and V 6 bases, and 10 bases lay outside the gene matches. The CDR3 DNA reads as TGTGCCAGCAGATGGAAGCGGGAGTTTGCTGAGCAGTTCTTC. Amino acids: CASRWKREFAEQFF.

Only a few counts were recorded for this clonotype. V usage is TRBV20-1 and J usage is TRBJ2-5, with D perhaps being TRBD1 or TRBD2 (6 bases each). There are 13 residues in the CDR3. CDR1 DFQATT and CDR2 SNEGSKA come from the germline V gene (reference sequence). The V gene lost 7 bases and the J gene lost 4 bases, with 16 bases spanning the gap. The CDR3 bases are TGCAGTGATCGGGGGCTAGTGGGAGAGACCCAGTACTTC. Its translation is CSDRGLVGETQYF.

The CDR3 spells CSSPRNNEQFF. The DNA for the CDR3 is TGCAGTTCCCCTAGAAACAATGAGCAGTTCTTC. This chain connects TRBV20-1 to TRBJ2-1; no clear D gene. CDR1 is DFQATT, CDR2 SNEGSKA, per germline (reference sequence). V shed 8 bases and J shed 5 bases, with 10 bases lying between them. This CDR3 contains 11 residues.

Only a few counts were recorded for this clonotype. The rearrangement joins TRBV5-1 to TRBJ2-5, with 9 bases lining up with TRBD1. V was clipped by 4 bases and J by 3 bases; unmatched bases: 10. The CDR3 runs to 16 residues. Germline V gives CDR1 SGHRS, CDR2 YFSETQ. The CDR3 sequence is CASSPGQGLQEETQYF. In DNA, the CDR3 is TGCGCCAGCAGCCCAGGACAGGGGCTCCAAGAAGAGACCCAGTACTTC.

The table lists this clonotype with a count of one. At one of its ends the junction is not consistent with the germline gene, which may arise from a read error. The rearrangement links TRBV2 to TRBJ2-2; weak D call: TRBD2 (5 bases). The germline CDR1 and CDR2 sequences are SNHLY and FYNNEI. The CDR3 runs to 14 residues. The DNA of the CDR3 is TGTGCCAGCAGTGAACCGTGGAACACCGGGGAGCTGTTTTTC. This gives the protein CASSEPWNTGELFF. The whole variable domain, remainder taken from reference TRBV2 and TRBJ2-2, is EPEVTQTPSHQVTQMGQEVILRCVPISNHLYFYWYRQILGQKVEFLVSFYNNEISEKSEIFDDQFSVERPDGSNFTLKIRSTKLEDSAMYFCASSEPWNTGELFFGEGSRLTVL.

This clonotype was observed a single time. A read error may produce the germline difference seen at one junction end. The genes are TRBV11-2 and TRBJ2-3; 12 bases line up with TRBD2. The CDR3 covers 18 residues. Germline V gene lookup returns CDR1 SGHAT and CDR2 FQNNGV. The CDR3 coding sequence is TGTGCCAGCACCTTACTGCAACTAGCGGGAGGTTTGGGAGATACGCAGTATTTT. This gives the protein CASTLLQLAGGLGDTQYF.

This clonotype was seen ten or more times. The chain recombines TRBV20-1 with TRBJ2-7; D remains ambiguous. From germline, CDR1 is DFQATT and CDR2 SNEGSKA (reference sequence). This CDR3 has 12 residues. Trimming pared 6 bases from V and 2 bases from J, leaving 11 bases between. This CDR3 is CSARWMTYEQYF. In DNA, the CDR3 is TGCAGTGCCCGATGGATGACCTACGAGCAGTACTTC.

This clonotype was seen just once. The V call is TRBV7-9, the J call TRBJ2-7; no clear D. V lost 3 bases, J lost 2 bases, and 11 bases lay in between. CDR1 and CDR2 (germline): SEHNR, FQNEAQ (reference sequence). The CDR3 length is 14 residues. This chain's CDR3 is CASSLGLKPYEQYF. Here the CDR3 DNA reads TGTGCCAGCAGCTTGGGTCTTAAGCCCTACGAGCAGTACTTC. Full variable domain (rest looked up from reference TRBV7-9 and TRBJ2-7): DTGVSQNPRHKITKRGQNVTFRCDPISEHNRLYWYRQTLGQGPEFLTYFQNEAQLEKSRLLSDRFSAERPKGSFSTLEIQRTEQGDSAMYLCASSLGLKPYEQYFGPGTRLTVT.

In its sample, this clonotype was seen many times. The V call is TRBV5-1, the J call TRBJ1-2; 8 bases match TRBD1. Germline trimming cut 4 bases from V and 8 bases from J; bases unmatched to any gene: 10. The CDR3 loop spans 14 amino acids. CDR1 is SGHRS and CDR2 is YFSETQ in the germline V gene. This chain's CDR3 is CASSVDRGSSGYTF. In nucleotides, the CDR3 is TGCGCCAGCAGCGTTGACAGGGGATCTTCCGGCTACACCTTC.

This chain links TRBV6-2 or TRBV6-3 with TRBJ2-5, with D tentatively TRBD2 (6 bases). There are 13 residues in the CDR3. Germline V CDR1 and CDR2: MNHEY, SVGEGT. The germline V and J ends were trimmed by 7 bases and 7 bases, with 16 bases remaining between them. The CDR3 bases are TGTGCCAGCACCAACCGGGGGTCCGCGACCCAGTACTTC. This translates into CASTNRGSATQYF.

This clonotype was seen a few times. The chain links TRBV20-1 to TRBJ2-1; D tentatively fits TRBD1 or TRBD2 (6 bases each). V lost 2 bases and J lost 2, with 10 bases in between. The CDR3 totals 14 residues. Germline CDR1 reads DFQATT; CDR2 reads SNEGSKA (reference sequence). The CDR3 region is CSARRGPPYNEQFF. CDR3 nucleotide sequence: TGCAGTGCTAGACGGGGGCCACCCTACAATGAGCAGTTCTTC.

This clonotype was observed a few times. The CDR3 DNA reads as TGCGCCAGCAGCTTGGGAGGACTAGCGGAGGTCAATGAGCAGTTCTTC. Its translation is CASSLGGLAEVNEQFF. The chain joins TRBV5-1 to TRBJ2-1, with 10 positions matching TRBD2. Germline V gene sequence: CDR1 SGHRS, CDR2 YFSETQ. The CDR3 spans 16 residues. Unmatched junction bases numbered 6, after V lost 0 bases and J lost 6 bases.

The rearrangement links TRBV6-5 to TRBJ1-1; no firm D call. Germline V gene lookup returns CDR1 MNHEY and CDR2 SVGAGI. V lost 2 bases to trimming and J lost 1 base, with 11 bases between them. The CDR3 covers 15 residues. The CDR3, as DNA: TGTGCCAGCAGTTACGGTAATCGGCAGAACACTGAAGCTTTCTTT. It specifies CASSYGNRQNTEAFF.

This chain links TRBV12-3 or TRBV12-4 with TRBJ1-4; D might be TRBD1 (5 bases). The ends were cut back, 6 bases at V and 8 bases at J, with 13 bases in the middle. The CDR3 loop spans 13 amino acids. The CDR3 loop is CASRRQNGEKLFF. The CDR3 region has the DNA TGTGCCAGCAGAAGACAGAACGGGGAAAAACTGTTTTTT.

The CDR3 region is CAMGPVGSTGTLGNEQFF. In DNA form, the CDR3 reads TGTGCCATGGGCCCCGTAGGTTCCACAGGGACCCTTGGAAATGAGCAGTTCTTC. This rearrangement joins TRBV25-1 to TRBJ2-1, with D tentatively TRBD1 (6 bases). Trimming cost V 10 bases and J 7 bases, with 32 bases left between them. Germline loops: CDR1 MGHDK, CDR2 SYGVNS. The length of the CDR3 is 18 residues.

This clonotype was recorded at least ten times. This chain uses TRBV9 with TRBJ2-3, with D unresolved. V was trimmed by 0 bases and J by 2 bases, leaving 4 bases between them. Germline values: CDR1 SGDLS, CDR2 YYNGEE. This CDR3 has 13 residues. Here the CDR3 DNA reads TGTGCCAGCAGCGTAGGACCCACAGATACGCAGTATTTT. This gives the protein CASSVGPTDTQYF. The complete variable domain, with remaining parts taken from reference TRBV9 and TRBJ2-3, reads DSGVTQTPKHLITATGQRVTLRCSPRSGDLSVYWYQQSLDQGLQFLIQYYNGEERAKGNILERFSAQQFPDLHSELNLSSLELGDSALYFCASSVGPTDTQYFGPGTRLTVL.